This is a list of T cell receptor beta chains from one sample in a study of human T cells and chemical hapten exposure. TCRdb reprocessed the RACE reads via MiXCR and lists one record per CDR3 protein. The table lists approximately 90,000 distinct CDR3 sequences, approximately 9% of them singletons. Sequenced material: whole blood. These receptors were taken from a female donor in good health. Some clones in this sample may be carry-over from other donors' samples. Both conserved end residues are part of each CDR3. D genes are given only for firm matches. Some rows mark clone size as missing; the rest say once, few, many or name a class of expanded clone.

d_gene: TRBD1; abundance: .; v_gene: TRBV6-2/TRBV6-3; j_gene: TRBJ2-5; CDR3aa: CASRWDRSTLGTQYF; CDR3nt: TGTGCCAGCAGGTGGGACAGATCGACACTTGGGACCCAGTACTTC
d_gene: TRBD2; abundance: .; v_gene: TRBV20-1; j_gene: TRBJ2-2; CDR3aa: CSGLAGATGELFF; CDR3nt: TGCAGCGGGCTAGCGGGTGCGACCGGGGAGCTGTTTTTT
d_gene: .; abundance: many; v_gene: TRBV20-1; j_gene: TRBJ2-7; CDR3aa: CSAPRRGDFPYEQYF; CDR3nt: TGCAGTGCCCCACGACGCGGGGATTTCCCCTACGAGCAGTACTTC
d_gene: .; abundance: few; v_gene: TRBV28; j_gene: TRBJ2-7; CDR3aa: CASRSAENEQYF; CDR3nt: TGTGCCAGCAGATCCGCGGAAAACGAGCAGTACTTC
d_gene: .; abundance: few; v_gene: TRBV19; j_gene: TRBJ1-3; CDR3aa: CASSAGASGNTIYF; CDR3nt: TGTGCCAGTAGCGCGGGGGCATCTGGAAACACCATATATTTT
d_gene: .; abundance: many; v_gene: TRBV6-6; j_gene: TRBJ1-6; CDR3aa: CASRSGSSPLHF; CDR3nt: TGTGCCAGCAGGTCCGGAAGTTCACCCCTCCACTTT
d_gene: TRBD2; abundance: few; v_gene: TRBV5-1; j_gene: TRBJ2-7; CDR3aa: CASSVSSGDSYEQYF; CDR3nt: TGCGCCAGCAGCGTATCTAGCGGGGACTCCTACGAGCAGTACTTC
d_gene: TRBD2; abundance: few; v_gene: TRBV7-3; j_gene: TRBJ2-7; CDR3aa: CASSFPAGTSSYEQYF; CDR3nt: TGTGCCAGCAGCTTTCCAGCCGGGACTAGTTCCTACGAGCAGTACTTC
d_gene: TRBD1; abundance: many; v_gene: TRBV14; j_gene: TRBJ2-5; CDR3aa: CASSRRTGERYQETQYF; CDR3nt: TGTGCCAGCAGCCGAAGGACAGGGGAGAGGTACCAAGAGACCCAGTACTTC
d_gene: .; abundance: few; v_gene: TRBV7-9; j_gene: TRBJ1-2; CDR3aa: CASSLVGPPVVDGYTF; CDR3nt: TGTGCCAGCAGCTTAGTCGGCCCTCCGGTTGTAGATGGCTACACCTTC
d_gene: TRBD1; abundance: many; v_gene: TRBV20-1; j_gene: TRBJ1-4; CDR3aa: CSATGTGNEKLFF; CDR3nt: TGCAGTGCTACCGGGACAGGGAATGAAAAACTGTTTTTT
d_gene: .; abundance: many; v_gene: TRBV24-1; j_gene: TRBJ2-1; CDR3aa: CATSDFPLYEQFF; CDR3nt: TGTGCCACCAGTGATTTTCCACTTTATGAGCAGTTCTTC
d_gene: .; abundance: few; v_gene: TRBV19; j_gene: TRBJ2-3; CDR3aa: CASSIARDSLATDTQYF; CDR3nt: TGTGCCAGTAGTATTGCCCGGGACTCGTTGGCGACAGATACGCAGTATTTT
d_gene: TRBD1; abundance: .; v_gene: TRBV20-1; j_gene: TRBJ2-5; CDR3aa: CSAEILRTGGKLGGETQYF; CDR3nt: TGCAGTGCAGAAATCCTTCGGACAGGGGGCAAATTGGGTGGGGAGACCCAGTACTTC
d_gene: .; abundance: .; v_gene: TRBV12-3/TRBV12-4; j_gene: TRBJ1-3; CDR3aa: CASLTGNLGNTIYF; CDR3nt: TGTGCCAGCCTAACAGGGAACCTGGGAAACACCATATATTTT
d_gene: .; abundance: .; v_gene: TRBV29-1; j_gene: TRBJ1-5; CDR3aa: CSVVQGGGNQPQHF; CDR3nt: TGCAGCGTTGTTCAGGGTGGTGGCAATCAGCCCCAGCATTTT
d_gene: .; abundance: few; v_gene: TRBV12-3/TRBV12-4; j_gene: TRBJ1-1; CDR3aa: CASSPSLGTEAFF; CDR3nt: TGTGCCAGCAGTCCGTCTCTCGGGACTGAAGCTTTCTTT
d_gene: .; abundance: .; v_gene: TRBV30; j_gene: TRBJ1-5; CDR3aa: CAWSVRQPQHF; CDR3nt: TGTGCCTGGAGTGTGAGGCAGCCCCAGCATTTT
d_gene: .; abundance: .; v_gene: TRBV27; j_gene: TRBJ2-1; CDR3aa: CASSCVGEQFF; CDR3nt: TGTGCCAGCAGTTGTGTTGGTGAGCAGTTCTTC